This T cell receptor (beta chain) was sequenced during a study of OX40 agonist ivuxolimab in advanced cancers. Study-wide results and limits: In the 0.1 to 3.0 mg/kg range, CD4+ and CD8+ blood T cells had expanded clonally by week 6.

Assay used: immunoSEQ multiplex PCR; TCRdb lists only in-frame clones, some missing. Counted here are roughly 80,000 clones, around 83% occurring once; the ten biggest clones make up around 0.73%. On this clone: Its antigen is unknown.

The V end was cut by 2 bases, the J end by 1 base, with 13 bases between. Germline V gene sequence: CDR1 SGHTA, CDR2 FQGNSA. CDR3 size: 16 residues. The study sampled blood at baseline, cycle 4 day 1, and cycle 7 day 1. The sequences come from CD4+ or CD8+ T cells sorted from blood, collected in a trial of the OX40 agonist ivuxolimab. This rearrangement joins TRBV7-2 to TRBJ2-3; D perhaps matches TRBD1 (6 bases). The sequence derives from an adult with an advanced solid tumor such as melanoma, head and neck, liver or kidney cancer. The CDR3 is CASSLFLQGGTDTQYF. The CDR3 DNA follows: TGTGCCAGCAGCTTATTTTTACAGGGAGGCACAGATACGCAGTATTTT.